A single sample is the source of the 18 T cell receptor beta chains below, sequenced in a study of cytomegalovirus exposure and HLA in healthy donors. Primers: 60 Vbeta forward and 13 Jbeta reverse. Assay used: immunoSEQ multiplex PCR; TCRdb lists only in-frame clones, some missing. The sample table sets out over 55,000 clones. Specimen: PBMCs. All receptors come from a male donor in good health and CMV-seronegative.

The CDR3 protein is CASSLATSVNTGELFF. The CDR3 DNA reads TGTGCCAGCAGCTTAGCCACTAGCGTGAACACCGGGGAGCTGTTTTTT. The chain carries TRBV7-2 and TRBJ2-2; 7 bases align to TRBD2. CDR1 is SGHTA, CDR2 FQGNSA, per germline. V dropped 0 bases and J dropped 1; count of bases not matched to a gene: 2. The CDR3 consists of 16 residues.

In terms of frequency, this clone is medium-sized. J is TRBJ2-1 and V is TRBV5-4; tentative D call: TRBD1 (5 bases). In germline, CDR1 is SGHNT, CDR2 YYREEE (reference sequence). The CDR3 extends over 14 amino acids. Trimming removed 0 bases at V and 5 bases at J, with 9 bases between. In DNA, the CDR3 is TGTGCCAGCAGCTTGGCATCGACAGACAATGAGCAGTTCTTC. It encodes CASSLASTDNEQFF.

This chain uses TRBV30 with TRBJ2-3, with D unclear. CDR1 and CDR2 from the germline V gene are GTSNPN and SVGIG (reference sequence). V was clipped by 0 bases and J by 1 base, with 8 bases between them. CDR3 length: 14 amino acids. The CDR3 loop is CAWSVSVGTDTQYF. The CDR3 DNA follows: TGTGCCTGGAGTGTATCGGTCGGCACAGATACGCAGTATTTT.

A word on this clone: The same CDR3 can be traced to other DNA sequences in this sample. The J gene is TRBJ2-3, the V gene TRBV6-1; a possible D gene is TRBD1 (5 bases). CDR1 is MNHNS and CDR2 is SASEGT in the germline V gene. Trimming pared 5 bases from V and 4 bases from J, leaving 10 bases between. This CDR3 contains 13 residues. In nucleotides, the CDR3 is TGTGCCAGCAGTACAAGGGGCCCAGATACGCAGTATTTT. Translating gives CASSTRGPDTQYF.

The V call is TRBV30, the J call TRBJ2-3, with a weak D call TRBD2 (6 bases). Germline lookup yields CDR1 GTSNPN and CDR2 SVGIG (reference sequence). The CDR3 has 15 residues. V was trimmed by 3 bases and J by 0 bases, leaving 13 bases between them. In nucleotides, the CDR3 is TGTGCCTGGAGCTTTAGCGGATCTAGCACAGATACGCAGTATTTT. Its translation is CAWSFSGSSTDTQYF.

The chain has TRBV7-2 and TRBJ2-1, with 8 bases matching TRBD2. The CDR3 is 15 residues long. V lost 6 bases to trimming and J lost 7 bases; unmatched junction nucleotides: 11. Germline lookup yields CDR1 SGHTA and CDR2 FQGNSA. The CDR3 nucleotides read TGTGCCAGCAGGAAAGCGGGGGCCTTAGGGAATGAGCAGTTCTTC. Translating gives CASRKAGALGNEQFF.

V usage is TRBV7-9 and J usage is TRBJ2-1, with 14 bases lining up with TRBD2. The J segment lost 5 bases and the V segment lost 4 bases, leaving 13 bases of the junction unmatched. The CDR3 covers 19 residues. CDR1 is SEHNR, CDR2 FQNEAQ, per germline (reference sequence). The CDR3 protein is CASSSGLAGARGSDNEQFF. For the CDR3, the DNA is TGTGCCAGCAGCTCGGGACTAGCGGGAGCCCGAGGAAGTGACAATGAGCAGTTCTTC.

V is TRBV30 and J is TRBJ1-1; TRBD1 agrees at 10 bases. Losses at the gene ends were 1 base for V and 4 bases for J; bases not matched to a gene: 6. The CDR3 runs 15 residues. Germline V gene sequence: CDR1 GTSNPN, CDR2 SVGIG (reference sequence). CDR3 amino acids: CAWSGDRGRGTEAFF. DNA of the CDR3: TGTGCCTGGAGTGGGGACAGGGGAAGGGGCACTGAAGCTTTCTTT. Supplemented by reference TRBV30 and TRBJ1-1, the full variable domain reads SQTIHQWPATLVQPVGSPLSLECTVEGTSNPNLYWYRQAAGRGLQLLFYSVGIGQISSEVPQNLSASRPQDRQFILSSKKLLLSDSGFYLCAWSGDRGRGTEAFFGQGTRLTVV.

A remark on this clone: One end of the junction does not line up with germline, which may come from a read error. The chain carries TRBV7-2 and TRBJ2-3; 12 bases are a match to TRBD1. CDR3 length: 17 residues. Germline V CDR1 and CDR2: SGHTA, FQGNSA. This chain's CDR3 is CASSVAGTGGRVDTQYF. The CDR3 nucleotides read TGTGCCAGCAGCGTAGCCGGGACAGGGGGCCGGGTAGATACGCAGTATTTT. The full variable domain, in which reference TRBV7-2 and TRBJ2-3 provide the parts outside the CDR3, is GAGVSQSPSNKVTEKGKDVELRCDPISGHTALYWYRQSLGQGLEFLIYFQGNSAPDKSGLPSDRFSAERTGGSVSTLTIQRTQQEDSAVYLCASSVAGTGGRVDTQYFGPGTRLTVL.

The chain has TRBV18 and TRBJ2-3; the D gene is possibly TRBD2 (6 bases). In germline, CDR1 is KGHSH, CDR2 LQKENI. Trimming removed 1 base at V and 1 base at J, with 12 bases between. The CDR3 runs 16 residues. The CDR3 DNA sequence: TGTGCCAGCTCACCACTCCTAGCGACTCGCACAGATACGCAGTATTTT. Translating it yields CASSPLLATRTDTQYF.

The chain links TRBV7-6 to TRBJ2-7, with 8 bases that match TRBD2. This CDR3 region has 14 residues. Looked up from germline, CDR1 is SGHVS and CDR2 is FNYEAQ. The V gene end was trimmed by 5 bases and the J gene end by 0 bases; junction bases not matched to a gene: 3. The chain's CDR3 is CASSAGLASYEQYF. Written as DNA, the CDR3 is TGTGCCAGCAGCGCAGGACTAGCCTCCTACGAGCAGTACTTC.

This chain joins TRBV5-5 and TRBJ2-5; 7 bases are a match to TRBD1. Per germline, CDR1 SGHKS and CDR2 YYEKEE (reference sequence). This CDR3 is built from 15 residues. Losses at the gene ends were 0 bases for V and 4 bases for J; bases not matched to a gene: 6. Here the CDR3 DNA reads TGTGCCAGCAGCTTGGGCGGCAGGACAGGAGAGACCCAGTACTTC. It is translated as CASSLGGRTGETQYF.

The V call is TRBV7-5, the J call TRBJ2-3; TRBD2 is the table's D call and was not checked against the DNA. TRBV7-5 is a listed pseudogene. This CDR3 spans 14 amino acids. CDR3 DNA sequence: TGTGCCAGAAGCTTATCGGCTAGCAGGGATACGCAGTATTTT. Translation: CARSLSASRDTQYF.

V gene TRBV7-2 combines with J gene TRBJ1-2; D gene unclear. V gave up 5 bases and J gave up 4 bases, with 17 bases separating them. In germline, CDR1 is SGHTA, CDR2 FQGNSA. The CDR3 sequence is 15 residues long. The chain's CDR3 is CASSPPNGHAYGYTF. As DNA, the CDR3 is TGTGCCAGCAGCCCGCCCAATGGGCACGCCTATGGCTACACCTTC.

The V call is TRBV7-3, the J call TRBJ2-7; 7 nucleotides match TRBD1. Trimming took 1 base from V and 6 from J; bases not matched to a gene: 12. Germline V gives CDR1 SGHTA, CDR2 FQGTGA. The CDR3 spans 16 residues. DNA for the CDR3: TGTGCCAGCAGCTTAATGCAGTCGGGCAGGGGGTCCGAGCAGTACTTC. Protein: CASSLMQSGRGSEQYF.

The chain recombines TRBV27 with TRBJ2-7; the D is unclear. Germline V CDR1 and CDR2: MNHEY, SMNVEV (reference sequence). The CDR3 runs 13 residues. V gave up 4 bases and J gave up 2 bases, with 9 bases separating them. The CDR3 nucleotides read TGTGCCAGCAGTTACGACATAGCCTACGAGCAGTACTTC. It is translated as CASSYDIAYEQYF.

The chain recombines TRBV6-6 with TRBJ1-2, with D possibly being TRBD1 (6 bases). In germline, CDR1 is MNHNY, CDR2 SVGAGI (reference sequence). CDR3 size: 13 residues. Trimming shortened V by 5 bases and J by 3 bases, and 10 bases separated the two germline ends. This CDR3 reads CASSPQGDYGYTF. CDR3 nucleotide sequence: TGTGCCAGCAGTCCACAGGGTGACTATGGCTACACCTTC.

This chain joins TRBV7-9 and TRBJ2-5; 8 positions agree with TRBD1. The CDR3 sequence is 15 residues long. Losses at the gene ends were 3 bases for V and 4 bases for J; bases not matched to a gene: 7. Germline CDR1 is SEHNR and CDR2 is FQNEAQ (reference sequence). CDR3 loop: CASSLMTGERETQYF. The CDR3 DNA reads TGTGCCAGCAGCTTGATGACAGGGGAGAGAGAGACCCAGTACTTC.